Listed below are T cell receptor beta chains from one sample, sequenced in a study of blood T cell repertoires in COVID-19. The assay was immunoSEQ multiplex PCR, and TCRdb's table has in-frame clones only and misses some. This sample has about 220,000 clones, with 90% found just once. Sequencing was carried out using PBMCs or T cells enriched from blood (not recorded which). These receptors originate from a young man who had been exposed to COVID-19. CDR3s include the opening cysteine and the closing phenylalanine or tryptophan. A D gene is named only where the DNA matches it firmly.

V,J,D,DNA,CDR3
TRBV3-1/TRBV3-2,TRBJ2-2,NA,TGTGCCAGCAGTCGTCACACCGGGGAGCTGTTTTTT,CASSRHTGELFF
TRBV10-3,TRBJ2-1,NA,TGTGCCATCAGTGAGGCTCGACTAGGTAATGGGAATGAGCAGTTCTTC,CAISEARLGNGNEQFF
TRBV6-5,TRBJ1-1,NA,TGTGCCAGCAGTTACCAGAAAGGGGGCACTGAAGCTTTCTTT,CASSYQKGGTEAFF
TRBV7-6,TRBJ2-2,TRBD2,TGTGCCAGCAGCTTAGCCCCTGGCGGGGGGACCGGGGAGCTGTTTTTT,CASSLAPGGGTGELFF
TRBV5-6,TRBJ2-7,TRBD1,TGTGCCAGCAGCTTGGCCCTTGGACAGGGGGCGGTCGAGCAGTACTTC,CASSLALGQGAVEQYF
TRBV4-2,TRBJ2-2,TRBD1,TGTGCCAGCAGCCAAGAGGACAGGAGGTCACCCGGGGAGCTGTTTTTT,CASSQEDRRSPGELFF
TRBV6-5,TRBJ1-3,NA,TGTGCCAGCAGTTACGGGGGACTTAGCTCTGGAAACACCATATATTTT,CASSYGGLSSGNTIYF
TRBV15,TRBJ1-2,NA,TGTGCCACCAGTTGGCTTAACTATGGCTACACCTTC,CATSWLNYGYTF
TRBV18,TRBJ2-2,NA,TGTGCCAGCTCACCTTGGCAGGCCAACACCGGGGAGCTGTTTTTT,CASSPWQANTGELFF
TRBV5-4,TRBJ2-2,NA,TGTGCCAGCAGCTTTAATATAGCGAACACCGGGGAGCTGTTTTTT,CASSFNIANTGELFF
TRBV5-4,TRBJ2-5,TRBD2,TGTGCCAGCAGCTTGGGACCTGGACTAGCGAGGTACCAAGAGACCCAGTACTTC,CASSLGPGLARYQETQYF
TRBV27,TRBJ1-5,NA,TGTGCCAGCAGTTTATCGTCGGGGTATCAGCCCCAGCATTTT,CASSLSSGYQPQHF
TRBV2,TRBJ1-5,NA,TGTGCCAGCAAAGCGCAGGGCTTTCAGCCCCAGCATTTT,CASKAQGFQPQHF
TRBV2,TRBJ2-5,NA,TGTGCCAGCAACCAGCAGGGGGGTCTGTTGGAGACCCAGTACTTC,CASNQQGGLLETQYF
TRBV27,TRBJ2-1,NA,TGTGCCAGCAGAGCGGCCCGAACCCTCAATGAGCAGTTCTTC,CASRAARTLNEQFF